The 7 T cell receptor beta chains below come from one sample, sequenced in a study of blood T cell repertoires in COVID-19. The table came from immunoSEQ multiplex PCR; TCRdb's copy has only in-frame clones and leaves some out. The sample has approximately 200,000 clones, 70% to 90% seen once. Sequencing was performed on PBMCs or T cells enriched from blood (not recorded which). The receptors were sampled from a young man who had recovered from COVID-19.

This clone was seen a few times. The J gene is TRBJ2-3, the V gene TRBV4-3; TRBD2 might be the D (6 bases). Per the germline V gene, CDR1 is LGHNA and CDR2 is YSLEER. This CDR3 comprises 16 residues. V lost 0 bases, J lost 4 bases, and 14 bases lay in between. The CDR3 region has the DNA TGCGCCAGCAGCCAAGAACCGGGAGTGGGGTCAGATACGCAGTATTTT. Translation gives CASSQEPGVGSDTQYF.

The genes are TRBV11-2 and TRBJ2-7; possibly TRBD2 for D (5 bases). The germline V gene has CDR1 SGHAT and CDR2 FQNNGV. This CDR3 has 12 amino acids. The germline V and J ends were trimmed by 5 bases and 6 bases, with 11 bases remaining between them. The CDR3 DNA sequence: TGTGCCAGCAGCCCAAGACTATCCGAGCAGTACTTC. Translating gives CASSPRLSEQYF.

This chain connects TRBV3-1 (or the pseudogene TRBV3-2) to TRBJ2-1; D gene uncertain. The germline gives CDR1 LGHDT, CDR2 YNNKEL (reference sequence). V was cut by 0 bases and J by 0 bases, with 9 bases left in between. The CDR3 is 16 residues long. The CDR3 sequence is CASSQDPVSSYNEQFF. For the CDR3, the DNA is TGTGCCAGCAGCCAAGACCCGGTTAGCTCCTACAATGAGCAGTTCTTC.

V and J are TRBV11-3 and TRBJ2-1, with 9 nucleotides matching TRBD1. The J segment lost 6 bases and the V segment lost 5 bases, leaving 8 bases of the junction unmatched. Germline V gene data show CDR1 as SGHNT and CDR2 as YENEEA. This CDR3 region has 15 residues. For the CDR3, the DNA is TGTGCCAGCAGCAATCCCGGGACAGGGATCAATGAGCAGTTCTTC. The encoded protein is CASSNPGTGINEQFF. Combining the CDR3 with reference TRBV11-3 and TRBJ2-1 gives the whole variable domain EAGVVQSPRYKIIEKKQPVAFWCNPISGHNTLYWYLQNLGQGPELLIRYENEEAVDDSQLPKDRFSAERLKGVDSTLKIQPAELGDSAVYLCASSNPGTGINEQFFGPGTRLTVL.

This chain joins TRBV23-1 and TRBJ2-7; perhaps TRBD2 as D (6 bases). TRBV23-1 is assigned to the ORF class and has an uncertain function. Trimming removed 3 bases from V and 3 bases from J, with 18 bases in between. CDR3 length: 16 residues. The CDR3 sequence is CASSHRPGEKGYEQYF. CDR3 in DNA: TGCGCCAGCAGTCATCGGCCGGGGGAGAAAGGCTACGAGCAGTACTTC.

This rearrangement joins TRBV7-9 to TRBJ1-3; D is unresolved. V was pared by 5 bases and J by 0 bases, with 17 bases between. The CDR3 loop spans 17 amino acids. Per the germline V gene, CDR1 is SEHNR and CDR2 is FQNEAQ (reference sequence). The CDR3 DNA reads TGTGCCAGCAGCCATACCGCCCCCGAGGGCTCTGGAAACACCATATATTTT. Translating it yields CASSHTAPEGSGNTIYF. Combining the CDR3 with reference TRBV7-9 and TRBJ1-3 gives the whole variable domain DTGVSQNPRHKITKRGQNVTFRCDPISEHNRLYWYRQTLGQGPEFLTYFQNEAQLEKSRLLSDRFSAERPKGSFSTLEIQRTEQGDSAMYLCASSHTAPEGSGNTIYFGEGSWLTVV.

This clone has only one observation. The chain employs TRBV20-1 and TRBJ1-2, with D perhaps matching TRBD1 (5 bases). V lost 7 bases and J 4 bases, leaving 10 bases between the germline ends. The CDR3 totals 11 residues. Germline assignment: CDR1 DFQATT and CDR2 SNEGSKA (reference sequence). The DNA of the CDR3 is TGCAGTGTGATCCAGGGCTATGGCTACACCTTC. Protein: CSVIQGYGYTF.